The 16 T cell receptor beta chains below come from one sample, sequenced in a study of blood T cell repertoires in COVID-19. The data were produced by immunoSEQ multiplex PCR, yet TCRdb's version contains in-frame clones alone and is incomplete. The repertoire holds roughly 290,000 clones, with approximately 83% as singletons. The sequenced sample consisted of peripheral blood. All receptors derive from a woman aged 25 to 45 who had recovered from COVID-19.

This clone was recorded a few times. V gene TRBV5-1 combines with J gene TRBJ1-6; 12 bases agree with TRBD1. After removal of 2 bases from V and 10 bases from J, the junction contained 7 bases not matched to a gene. Germline V gene data show CDR1 as SGHRS and CDR2 as YFSETQ. The CDR3 has 16 amino acids. The CDR3 region has the DNA TGCGCCAGCAGCTTCTGGGACAGGGGGCCGGGGTCACCCCTCCACTTT. As protein: CASSFWDRGPGSPLHF.

This clone was seen only once. This rearrangement joins TRBV29-1 to TRBJ2-3, with D possibly TRBD2 on 5 matching bases. Germline V gives CDR1 SQVTM, CDR2 ANQGSEA. The V and J ends lost 3 bases and 4 bases respectively, with 11 bases between them. This CDR3 has 13 amino acids. The CDR3 DNA sequence: TGCAGCGTTGATCCGGGGTGGGCAGATACGCAGTATTTT. Translated, it gives CSVDPGWADTQYF.

The V and J genes are TRBV6-6 and TRBJ2-2, with D unresolved. Germline V gene data show CDR1 as MNHNY and CDR2 as SVGAGI (reference sequence). The CDR3 contains 15 residues. V was trimmed by 6 bases and J by 5 bases, leaving 16 bases between them. CDR3 residues: CASRPRSGTTGELFF. The CDR3 DNA sequence: TGTGCCAGCAGGCCTCGGTCGGGTACGACCGGGGAGCTGTTTTTT.

The chain recombines TRBV3-1 (or the pseudogene TRBV3-2) with TRBJ2-3, with D tentatively TRBD2 (6 bases). V lost 4 bases, J lost 1 base, and 18 bases lay in between. The CDR3 runs to 17 residues. The germline V gene encodes CDR1 LGHDT and CDR2 YNNKEL (reference sequence). Written as DNA, the CDR3 is TGTGCCAGCAGCCCAGGGACTTATACCCTAGGCACAGATACGCAGTATTTT. Protein: CASSPGTYTLGTDTQYF.

The chain has TRBV3-1 (or the pseudogene TRBV3-2) and TRBJ2-5, with D possibly matching TRBD1 (7 bases). V lost 2 bases and J 2 bases, leaving 15 bases between the germline ends. CDR1 and CDR2 (germline): LGHDT, YNNKEL (reference sequence). The CDR3 extends over 16 amino acids. CDR3 DNA: TGTGCCAGCAGCCAAAGGAGGGCGGGACAGCAAGAGACCCAGTACTTC. This encodes CASSQRRAGQQETQYF.

The chain carries TRBV7-3 and TRBJ1-6, with a possible D match to TRBD1 (6 bases). CDR1 and CDR2 (germline): SGHTA, FQGTGA. With 0 bases removed from V and 9 bases from J, the gap between germline ends came to 9 bases. There are 14 residues in the CDR3. DNA of the CDR3: TGTGCCAGCAGCTTAACGCAGGGGAGTTCACCCCTCCACTTT. It translates to CASSLTQGSSPLHF.

V usage is TRBV2 and J usage is TRBJ1-5; D is undetermined. The CDR3 length is 13 residues. The ends were cut back, 3 bases at V and 4 bases at J, with 7 bases in the middle. The germline gives CDR1 SNHLY, CDR2 FYNNEI. This chain's CDR3 is CASSESENQPQHF. The CDR3 DNA reads as TGTGCCAGCAGTGAGTCCGAGAATCAGCCCCAGCATTTT.

This chain joins TRBV10-3 and TRBJ2-2; possible D gene TRBD2, 6 bases. The CDR3 runs to 18 residues. The V gene lost 6 bases and the J gene lost 5 bases, with 25 bases spanning the gap. Germline CDR1 reads ENHRY; CDR2 reads SYGVKD. CDR3 amino acids: CAIRGTLVGSGLTGELFF. DNA of the CDR3: TGTGCCATCAGAGGAACATTAGTGGGTAGCGGACTTACCGGGGAGCTGTTTTTT.

V is TRBV10-2 and J is TRBJ2-1; TRBD2 agrees at 14 bases. The J segment lost 9 bases and the V segment lost 9 bases, leaving 10 bases of the junction unmatched. Germline assignment: CDR1 WSHSY and CDR2 SAAADI. This CDR3 has 15 residues. The CDR3 DNA reads TGCGCCAGTCAGAAGACTAGCGGGGGGGCCTCTGAGCAGTTCTTC. Translating it yields CASQKTSGGASEQFF.

This clone was counted only a few times. The CDR3 DNA is TGTGCCACCAGTGATCCGGGATCCTATGGCTACACCTTC. Translating it yields CATSDPGSYGYTF. V gene TRBV24-1 combines with J gene TRBJ1-2; D is ambiguous. Germline values: CDR1 KGHDR, CDR2 SFDVKD. The germline V and J ends were trimmed by 3 bases and 4 bases, with 8 bases remaining between them. The CDR3 consists of 13 residues.

This clone showed up just a few times. V is TRBV7-2 and J is TRBJ2-3, with D maybe TRBD1 (5 bases). There are 13 residues in the CDR3. Trimming took off 5 bases at V and 6 bases at J, with 12 bases between the two ends. The V gene's germline CDR1 is SGHTA and CDR2 FQGNSA. The CDR3 nucleotides read TGTGCCAGCAGCGGTGGGGCGCGGGATACGCAGTATTTT. Translating gives CASSGGARDTQYF.

This CDR3 is CAIRRTSGGTDTQYF. The CDR3 DNA sequence: TGTGCCATCAGGAGGACTAGCGGGGGCACAGATACGCAGTATTTT. The chain recombines TRBV10-3 with TRBJ2-3; 12 bases are shared with TRBD2. Losses at the gene ends were 6 bases for V and 1 base for J; bases not matched to a gene: 2. The germline CDR1 and CDR2 sequences are ENHRY and SYGVKD. This CDR3 comprises 15 residues.

V is TRBV4-1 and J is TRBJ1-3; TRBD1 agrees at 10 bases. Germline V gene data show CDR1 as MGHRA and CDR2 as YSYEKL. This CDR3 comprises 19 residues. The V segment lost 3 bases and the J segment 1 base; nucleotides outside the gene matches: 12. The CDR3 DNA follows: TGCGCCAGCAGCCACGGACAGGGGGTGTTGACCACTTCTGGAAACACCATATATTTT. Translated, it gives CASSHGQGVLTTSGNTIYF.

This clone was found a few times. The chain has TRBV21-1 and TRBJ1-5; TRBD1, the table's D call, lacks a check against the DNA. TRBV21-1 is annotated as a pseudogene. The length of the CDR3 is 16 residues. CDR3 in DNA: TGTGCCAGCAGCAAAGCCGTACAGGGTAGCAATCAGCCCCAGCATTTT. Translated: CASSKAVQGSNQPQHF.

The chain combines TRBV2 with TRBJ1-6; 9 bases are a match to TRBD1. This CDR3 region has 15 residues. The V segment lost 2 bases and the J segment 9 bases; nucleotides outside the gene matches: 5. Looked up from germline, CDR1 is SNHLY and CDR2 is FYNNEI. The CDR3 is CASSESGTGFSPLHF. For the CDR3, the DNA is TGTGCCAGCAGTGAATCGGGGACAGGGTTTTCACCCCTCCACTTT.

DNA of the CDR3: TGTGCCAGCAGTTTATTGGGGGGAGAAGCTTTCTTT. This gives the protein CASSLLGGEAFF. The chain couples TRBV28 to TRBJ1-1; TRBD1 is a possible D gene (5 bases). Trimming shortened V by 1 base and J by 8 bases, and 8 bases separated the two germline ends. Germline V CDR1 and CDR2: MDHEN, SYDVKM. The CDR3 totals 12 residues.